These 32 T cell receptor beta chains were sequenced from one sample in a study of tumor-infiltrating lymphocytes in primary liver carcinoma. cDNA specific to TCR beta was made from around 470 ng of total RNA, with a constant-region primer employed for priming. Sequencing libraries for TCR beta derived from three nested multiplex PCR rounds that used slightly modified ARM-PCR. Use of TRBV1-TRBV30 forward primers with a C-beta reverse primer characterized the first two PCR rounds, which lasted around 11 cycles each. TCRdb reanalysed the multiplex PCR reads using MiXCR and keeps one entry per CDR3 protein. The table records about 35,000 distinct CDR3 sequences, roughly 70% of them present only once. Extraction of RNA together with DNA used about 17-34 mg of unsorted bulk tissue. The sequencing sample was made of liver tumor tissue from sampling region 4. Subset here: tumor region T4, right-lateral pole. The source is a man aged 40-49 years with primary liver carcinoma and hepatitis B virus infection.

This clonotype appeared a few times. The V call is TRBV29-1, the J call TRBJ2-3; weak D call: TRBD2 (5 bases). Germline CDR1 and CDR2: SQVTM and ANQGSEA. Trimming removed 3 bases at V and 4 bases at J, with 14 bases between. This CDR3 region has 14 residues. The CDR3 bases are TGCAGCGTTGAGGGTATCGGGAACCCAGATACGCAGTATTTT. This encodes CSVEGIGNPDTQYF.

V is TRBV7-3 and J is TRBJ2-3; possible D gene TRBD2, 6 bases. Trimming pared 6 bases from V and 3 bases from J, leaving 19 bases between. This CDR3 comprises 16 residues. Per germline, CDR1 SGHTA and CDR2 FQGTGA. The CDR3: CASRSGTSRDTDTQYF. The CDR3, as DNA: TGTGCCAGCAGGTCCGGTACTAGCAGGGATACAGATACGCAGTATTTT.

A note on this clonotype: This clone may be a read error of a much larger clone one base away. The gene calls are TRBV20-1 and TRBJ1-2; no clear D gene. V lost 3 bases and J 1 base, leaving 12 bases between the germline ends. Germline V gives CDR1 DFQATT, CDR2 SNEGSKA (reference sequence). The CDR3 length is 14 residues. Here the CDR3 DNA reads TGCAGTGCTAGCCCCGACCACATTAACTATGGCTACACCTTC. Residues: CSASPDHINYGYTF.

Worth noting for this clonotype: One junction end does not reproduce the germline sequence, and a read error may be involved. The V gene is TRBV29-1, the J gene TRBJ2-7; D is perhaps TRBD1 or TRBD2 (5 bases each). The germline V gene encodes CDR1 SQVTM and CDR2 ANQGSEA. The CDR3 contains 12 residues. The CDR3 protein is CSVELGTFHEHF. The CDR3 DNA is TGCAGCGTTGAATTAGGGACGTTTCACGAGCACTTC.

This clonotype was counted at least ten times. V gene TRBV2 combines with J gene TRBJ2-1; 11 bases agree with TRBD2. The CDR3 extends over 16 amino acids. V lost 7 bases and J lost 5; bases outside the gene matches: 10. Per the germline V gene, CDR1 is SNHLY and CDR2 is FYNNEI. CDR3 in amino acids: CASTYLAGGENNEQFF. The CDR3 bases are TGTGCCAGCACATATCTAGCGGGAGGAGAGAACAATGAGCAGTTCTTC. The full variable domain, rest sourced from reference TRBV2 and TRBJ2-1, is EPEVTQTPSHQVTQMGQEVILRCVPISNHLYFYWYRQILGQKVEFLVSFYNNEISEKSEIFDDQFSVERPDGSNFTLKIRSTKLEDSAMYFCASTYLAGGENNEQFFGPGTRLTVL.

Note on this clonotype: Compared with germline, one end of the junction differs, possibly owing to a read error. The chain joins TRBV6-2 or TRBV6-3 to TRBJ2-1; no definite D call. There are 14 residues in the CDR3. Germline lookup yields CDR1 MNHEY and CDR2 SVGEGT. The CDR3 protein is CVSSSDPTGREQFF. CDR3 nucleotide sequence: TGTGTCAGCAGCTCCGACCCGACTGGCCGTGAGCAGTTCTTC.

This clonotype was counted only a few times. This chain connects TRBV11-1 to TRBJ1-6, with a tentative D call TRBD1 (5 bases). V dropped 8 bases and J dropped 9 bases, with 11 bases sitting between them. Germline values: CDR1 SGHAT, CDR2 FQDESV (reference sequence). This CDR3 is 12 amino acids long. The DNA of the CDR3 is TGTGCCAGCCGGACACTGGTTTCACCCCTCCACTTT. Its protein is CASRTLVSPLHF.

The chain uses TRBV12-3 or TRBV12-4 and TRBJ1-1, with D maybe TRBD1 (6 bases). There are 12 residues in the CDR3. CDR3 in amino acids: CVSMGHGGEAFF. As DNA, the CDR3 is TGTGTCAGTATGGGACACGGTGGTGAAGCTTTCTTT.

By sample share, this clonotype is medium-sized. The V call is TRBV29-1, the J call TRBJ2-1; TRBD2 is a possible D gene (6 bases). Deletions cut 2 bases from V and 8 bases from J, with 10 bases between. CDR3 length equals 12 residues. Germline CDR1 reads SQVTM; CDR2 reads ANQGSEA. DNA of the CDR3: TGCAGCGTTGAATTTAGGGACTATGAGCAGTTCTTC. Translation gives CSVEFRDYEQFF.

This clonotype was found many times. The V gene is TRBV20-1, the J gene TRBJ1-2, with no clear D. Germline CDR1 reads DFQATT; CDR2 reads SNEGSKA (reference sequence). CDR3 size: 12 residues. V was trimmed by 2 bases and J by 8 bases, leaving 12 bases between them. As DNA, the CDR3 is TGCAGTGCTAGAATTCTCGCAGTAGGCTACACCTTC. Its translation is CSARILAVGYTF.

A note on this clonotype: At one of its ends the junction is not consistent with the germline gene, which may arise from a read error. V is TRBV10-3 and J is TRBJ2-5, with D possibly being TRBD2 (5 bases). This CDR3 comprises 12 residues. CDR1 is ENHRY and CDR2 is SYGVKD in the germline V gene. The CDR3 reads CAISKSGETQYF. CDR3 coding DNA: TGTGCCATCAGTAAGTCCGGGGAGACCCAATACTTC.

A note on this clonotype: No conserved phenylalanine or tryptophan ends this CDR3, so it is likely a read error. The limits of the CDR3 on the DNA are not certain, so only TCRdb's listed CDR3 is given. The chain uses TRBV4-1 and TRBJ2-1; the table calls TRBD1, which could not be checked here. The germline gives CDR1 MGHRA, CDR2 YSYEKL. The CDR3 has 15 residues if both end residues are counted. This chain's CDR3 is CASSLIPGYDDEQLY.

In its sample, this clonotype was seen many times. CDR3: CSATTTGSSYNEQFF. The CDR3 DNA reads as TGCAGCGCAACAACCACGGGAAGCTCCTACAATGAGCAGTTCTTC. The chain links TRBV20-1 to TRBJ2-1; TRBD2 might be the D (5 bases). CDR1 and CDR2 (germline): DFQATT, SNEGSKA (reference sequence). The CDR3 has 15 residues.

As for this clonotype: One end of the junction varies from germline; a read error may be responsible. The rearrangement links TRBV6-1 to TRBJ2-2, with a possible D match to TRBD2 (5 bases). The CDR3 length is 14 residues. Germline-derived CDR1 and CDR2 are MNHNS and SASEGT. The DNA for the CDR3 is TGCGCCGGCGGTGGGTTAGCGATCACCGGGGAGTTGTTTTTT. Protein: CAGGGLAITGELFF.

This clonotype was counted at least ten times. The chain couples TRBV29-1 to TRBJ2-5; 12 nucleotides match TRBD1. With 1 base clipped from V and 4 bases from J, the junction kept 4 bases outside the gene matches. Germline CDR1 SQVTM, CDR2 ANQGSEA. This CDR3 is built from 15 residues. CDR3 DNA sequence: TGCAGCGTTGAAGGGGACAGGGGGCGGGCAGAGACCCAGTACTTC. Amino acids: CSVEGDRGRAETQYF.

This clonotype was observed at least ten times. The junction shows a germline mismatch at one end, possibly a read error. The rearrangement joins TRBV5-1 to TRBJ2-2; the match to TRBD2 covers 7 bases. From germline, CDR1 is SGHRS and CDR2 YFSETQ. The CDR3 length is 16 residues. In DNA, the CDR3 is TGCGCCAGCAGCTCGGGGGGAGGAGTCGGCACCGGGGAGCTGCTTTTT. This gives the protein CASSSGGGVGTGELLF.

The gene calls are TRBV5-1 and TRBJ1-1; TRBD1 matches 7 bases. After removal of 7 bases from V and 6 bases from J, the junction contained 12 bases not matched to a gene. This CDR3 region has 14 residues. Per germline, CDR1 SGHRS and CDR2 YFSETQ. The CDR3 sequence: CASQTGTVSAEAFF. CDR3 coding DNA: TGCGCCAGCCAGACCGGGACAGTGAGCGCTGAAGCTTTCTTT.

Points on this clonotype: Given the absence of the conserved phenylalanine or tryptophan at the CDR3 end, a read error is likely. The rearrangement uses TRBV7-9 and TRBJ2-2; TRBD1 matches 8 bases. Unmatched junction bases numbered 10, after V lost 5 bases and J lost 8 bases. The CDR3 contains 15 residues. Germline assignment: CDR1 SEHNR and CDR2 FQNEAQ (reference sequence). CDR3 in DNA: TGTGCCAGCAGCGCCGGGACAGGAATGGCAGGGGAGCTGTTTTTA. This codes for CASSAGTGMAGELFL.

Notes on this clonotype: Since a much larger clone is just one base distant, this may be a read error. This chain joins TRBV28 and TRBJ1-1, with a weak D call TRBD1 (6 bases). The CDR3 has 15 residues. Germline lookup yields CDR1 MDHEN and CDR2 SYDVKM. The CDR3, as DNA: TGTGCCGGCAGTTTAGCAACAACAGGGAACACTGTAGCTTTCTTT. Translating gives CAGSLATTGNTVAFF.

About this clonotype itself: Its ends do not fully match the called genes, so a read error is possible. The rearrangement uses TRBV28 and TRBJ2-2; the D is unclear. Looked up from germline, CDR1 is MDHEN and CDR2 is SYDVKM. CDR3 size: 15 residues. Here the CDR3 DNA reads TGTGCCAGCAGTCGAACCACAGAGAACATCGGGGAGCTGTTTTTT. It is translated as CASSRTTENIGELFF.

A remark on this clonotype: A junction boundary mismatches the germline segment, possibly from a read error. The chain uses TRBV28 and TRBJ2-5; D remains ambiguous. Germline V gives CDR1 MDHEN, CDR2 SYDVKM. CDR3 length: 15 residues. The CDR3 nucleotides are TGTGCCAGCAGTTCGAGTACAAAAGTAGGAGAGACCCAGCACTTC. Its protein is CASSSSTKVGETQHF.

As regards this clonotype: The junction shows a germline mismatch at one end, possibly a read error. This chain uses TRBV12-3 or TRBV12-4 with TRBJ2-7; TRBD1 matches at 9 bases. CDR3 length equals 14 residues. The CDR3 DNA reads as TGTACCAGCAGTTTCTCGGGACAGGGAGGCGAGCAGTACTTC. Translating gives CTSSFSGQGGEQYF.

In regard to this clonotype: A read error is likely, as this CDR3 ends without the conserved phenylalanine or tryptophan. The V gene is TRBV28, the J gene TRBJ1-1, with D unclear. There are 12 residues in the CDR3. Germline loops: CDR1 MDHEN, CDR2 SYDVKM. V lost 6 bases and J 7 bases, leaving 12 bases between the germline ends. CDR3 nucleotides: TGTGCCAGCAGGATCATAGGAGATGAAGCTTTCTTG. It yields the protein CASRIIGDEAFL.

Note on this clonotype: At one end the junction does not follow the germline gene, possibly because of a read error. The genes are TRBV29-1 and TRBJ2-6; possibly TRBD1 for D (5 bases). Germline values: CDR1 SQVTM, CDR2 ANQGSEA. The CDR3 runs to 13 residues. CDR3 DNA: TGCAGCGTCACGGGCTCTGGGGCCAATGTCCAGACTTTC. Its protein product is CSVTGSGANVQTF.

With regard to this clonotype: No conserved phenylalanine or tryptophan is present at the end of the CDR3, so a read error is the likely explanation. The chain links TRBV7-3 to TRBJ2-3; D remains unclear. There are 14 residues in the CDR3. The V end was cut by 2 bases, the J end by 5 bases, with 11 bases between. Germline-derived CDR1 and CDR2 are SGHTA and FQGTGA. In nucleotides, the CDR3 is TGTGCCAGCAGCTTAGGAGCCAGGAGAGATACGCAGTATTTA. Its translation is CASSLGARRDTQYL.

As regards this clonotype: The junction differs from germline at one of its ends, possibly a read error. The V call is TRBV28, the J call TRBJ2-5; the D is unclear. This CDR3 spans 15 amino acids. In germline, CDR1 is MDHEN, CDR2 SYDVKM. Written as DNA, the CDR3 is TGTGCAAGCAGTTCGAGCGCAAAAGTAGGAGAGACCCAGTACTTC. As protein: CASSSSAKVGETQYF.

Concerning this clonotype: The conserved phenylalanine or tryptophan is not found at the CDR3 terminus, so this likely reflects a read error. The chain combines TRBV12-3 or TRBV12-4 with TRBJ1-2, with TRBD1 as a possible D gene (5 bases). This CDR3 contains 14 residues. This chain's CDR3 is CASSPSGTNHGYTI. For the CDR3, the DNA is TGTGCCAGCAGCCCATCGGGGACTAACCATGGCTACACCATC.

This clonotype has just one count. At one boundary the junction diverges from the germline segment, which might be a read error. The chain combines TRBV5-1 with TRBJ1-1; no clear D gene. Germline lookup yields CDR1 SGHRS and CDR2 YFSETQ. The CDR3 runs 14 residues. The CDR3 here is CTSRLGPRITEVFF. DNA for the CDR3: TGCACCAGCAGACTTGGACCCAGGATAACTGAAGTTTTCTTT.

On this clonotype: Being one base from a much bigger clone, this may be a read error. This sequence joins TRBV15 and TRBJ1-5, with 7 bases matching TRBD1. The CDR3 loop spans 15 amino acids. Per the germline V gene, CDR1 is LNHNV and CDR2 is YYDKDF (reference sequence). With V trimmed by 5 bases and J by 6 bases, 10 bases remained unmatched. CDR3 DNA: TGTGCCACCAGCGGACGGACAGGCCATAGTCAGCCCCAGCATTTT. Translated: CATSGRTGHSQPQHF.

For this clonotype: Because it lacks the conserved phenylalanine or tryptophan at the end, this CDR3 is likely a read error. This chain connects TRBV5-6 to TRBJ2-1; tentative D call: TRBD2 (6 bases). CDR3 size: 16 residues. Germline CDR1 SGHDT, CDR2 YYEEEE. The CDR3 spells CTSSLDLAGIGDEQFL. For the CDR3, the DNA is TGTACCAGCAGCTTGGATTTGGCGGGAATCGGCGATGAGCAGTTCTTA.

Concerning this clonotype itself: One junction end disagrees with the germline gene, perhaps due to a read error. The V call is TRBV6-2 or TRBV6-3, the J call TRBJ2-4; 8 bases are a match to TRBD1. This CDR3 spans 14 amino acids. The germline gives CDR1 MNHEY, CDR2 SVGEGT. The CDR3 DNA is TGTGTCAGCAGCCACGGACAGGGCATAAACATACAGTGCTTC. Amino acids: CVSSHGQGINIQCF.

The rearrangement links TRBV4-2 to TRBJ2-1; D perhaps matches TRBD2 (6 bases). This CDR3 contains 16 residues. Trimming left V 7 bases short and J 5 bases short, with 21 bases between. CDR1 LGHNA and CDR2 YNFKEQ come from the germline V gene. CDR3 sequence (DNA): TGTGCCAGCAACCAGACGACTAGTGGAAGGGACAATGAGCAGTTCTTC. Amino acid sequence: CASNQTTSGRDNEQFF.